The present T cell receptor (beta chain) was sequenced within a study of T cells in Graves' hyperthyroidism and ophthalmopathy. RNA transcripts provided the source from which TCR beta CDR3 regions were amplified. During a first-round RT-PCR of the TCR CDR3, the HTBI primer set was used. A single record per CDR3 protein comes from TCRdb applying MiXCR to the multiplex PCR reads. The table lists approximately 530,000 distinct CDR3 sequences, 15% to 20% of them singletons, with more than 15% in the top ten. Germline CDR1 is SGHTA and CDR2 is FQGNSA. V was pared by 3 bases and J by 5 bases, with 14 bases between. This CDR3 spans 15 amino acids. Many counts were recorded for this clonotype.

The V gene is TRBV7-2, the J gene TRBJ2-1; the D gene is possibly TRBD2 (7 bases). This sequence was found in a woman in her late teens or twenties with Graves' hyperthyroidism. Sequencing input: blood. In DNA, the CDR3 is TGTGCCAGCAGCTTGGACGGGGGGCTGAACAATGAGCAGTTCTTC. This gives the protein CASSLDGGLNNEQFF.